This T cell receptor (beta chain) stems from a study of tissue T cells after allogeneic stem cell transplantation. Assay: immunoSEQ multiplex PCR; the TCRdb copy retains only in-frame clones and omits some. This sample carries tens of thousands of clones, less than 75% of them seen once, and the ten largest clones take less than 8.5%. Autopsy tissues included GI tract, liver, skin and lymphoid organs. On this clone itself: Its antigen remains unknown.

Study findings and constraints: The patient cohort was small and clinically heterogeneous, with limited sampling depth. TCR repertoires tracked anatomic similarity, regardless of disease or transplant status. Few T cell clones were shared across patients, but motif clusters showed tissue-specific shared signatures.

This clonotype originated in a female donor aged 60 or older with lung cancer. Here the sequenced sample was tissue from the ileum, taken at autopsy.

CDR3 in amino acids: CASAGTGAIRSNNEQFF. The DNA of the CDR3 is TGTGCCAGTGCCGGGACAGGAGCGATTAGGTCTAACAATGAGCAGTTCTTC. The J gene is TRBJ2-1, the V gene TRBV19; 8 nucleotides match TRBD1. CDR1 is LNHDA, CDR2 SQIVND, per germline (reference sequence). V trimming: 8 bases; J trimming: 5 bases; junction bases outside the gene matches: 17. The CDR3 totals 17 residues.